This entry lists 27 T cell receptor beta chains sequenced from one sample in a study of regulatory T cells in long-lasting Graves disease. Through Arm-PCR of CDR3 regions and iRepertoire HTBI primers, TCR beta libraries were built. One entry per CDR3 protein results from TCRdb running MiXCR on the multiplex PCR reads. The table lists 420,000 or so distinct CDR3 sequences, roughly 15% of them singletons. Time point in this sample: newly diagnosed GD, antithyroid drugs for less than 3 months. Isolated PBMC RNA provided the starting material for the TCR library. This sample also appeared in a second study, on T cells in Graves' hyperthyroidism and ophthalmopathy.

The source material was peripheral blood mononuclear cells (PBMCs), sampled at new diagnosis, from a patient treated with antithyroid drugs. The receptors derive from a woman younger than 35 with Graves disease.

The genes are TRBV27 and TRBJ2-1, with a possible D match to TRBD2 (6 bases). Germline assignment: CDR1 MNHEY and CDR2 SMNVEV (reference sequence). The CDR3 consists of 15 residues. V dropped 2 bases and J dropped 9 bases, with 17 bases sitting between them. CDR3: CASSLVEGLPIEQFF. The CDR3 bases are TGTGCCAGCAGTTTAGTGGAGGGCCTCCCTATTGAGCAGTTCTTC.

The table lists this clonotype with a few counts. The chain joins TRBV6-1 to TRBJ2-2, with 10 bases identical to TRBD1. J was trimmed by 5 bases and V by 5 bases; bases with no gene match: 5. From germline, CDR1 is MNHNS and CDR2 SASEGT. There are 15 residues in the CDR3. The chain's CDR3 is CASSRTGGWTGELFF. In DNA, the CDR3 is TGTGCCAGCAGTCGGACAGGGGGGTGGACCGGGGAGCTGTTTTTT.

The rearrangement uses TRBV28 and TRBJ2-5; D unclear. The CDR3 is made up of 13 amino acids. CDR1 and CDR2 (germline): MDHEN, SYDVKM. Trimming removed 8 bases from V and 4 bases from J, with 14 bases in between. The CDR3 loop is CASGPNQIETQYF. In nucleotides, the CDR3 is TGTGCCAGCGGTCCGAATCAAATAGAGACCCAGTACTTC.

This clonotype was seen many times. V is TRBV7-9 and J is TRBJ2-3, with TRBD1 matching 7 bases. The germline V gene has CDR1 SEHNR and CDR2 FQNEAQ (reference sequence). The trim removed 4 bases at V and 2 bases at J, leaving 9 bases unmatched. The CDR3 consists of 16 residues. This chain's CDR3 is CASSSEDREYTDTQYF. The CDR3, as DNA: TGTGCCAGCAGCTCTGAAGACAGGGAATACACAGATACGCAGTATTTT.

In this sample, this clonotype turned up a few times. CDR3 region: CASSLTGSHTDTQYF. The CDR3 DNA reads as TGTGCCAGCAGCCTGACAGGGTCCCACACAGATACGCAGTATTTT. The chain employs TRBV7-3 and TRBJ2-3, with 7 bases lining up with TRBD1. The CDR3 sequence is 15 residues long. Unmatched junction bases numbered 7, after V lost 5 bases and J lost 2 bases. CDR1 is SGHTA and CDR2 is FQGTGA in the germline V gene. The variable domain in full, with the rest retrieved from reference TRBV7-3 and TRBJ2-3, is GAGVSQTPSNKVTEKGKYVELRCDPISGHTALYWYRQSLGQGPEFLIYFQGTGAADDSGLPNDRFFAVRPEGSVSTLKIQRTERGDSAVYLCASSLTGSHTDTQYFGPGTRLTVL.

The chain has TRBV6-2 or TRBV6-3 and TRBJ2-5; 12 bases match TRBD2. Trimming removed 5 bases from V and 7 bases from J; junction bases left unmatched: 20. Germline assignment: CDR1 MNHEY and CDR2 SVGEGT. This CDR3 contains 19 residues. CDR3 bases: TGTGCCAGCAGTGAAGCGAAGACTAGCGGGAGCCGCCGAGGCAGGACCCAGTACTTC. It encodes CASSEAKTSGSRRGRTQYF.

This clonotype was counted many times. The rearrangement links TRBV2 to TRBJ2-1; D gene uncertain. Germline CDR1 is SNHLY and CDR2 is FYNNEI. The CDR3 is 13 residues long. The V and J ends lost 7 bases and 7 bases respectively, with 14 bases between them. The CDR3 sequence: CASTRSNGNEQFF. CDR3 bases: TGTGCCAGCACAAGATCGAACGGTAATGAGCAGTTCTTC. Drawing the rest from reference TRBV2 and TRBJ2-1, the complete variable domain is EPEVTQTPSHQVTQMGQEVILRCVPISNHLYFYWYRQILGQKVEFLVSFYNNEISEKSEIFDDQFSVERPDGSNFTLKIRSTKLEDSAMYFCASTRSNGNEQFFGPGTRLTVL.

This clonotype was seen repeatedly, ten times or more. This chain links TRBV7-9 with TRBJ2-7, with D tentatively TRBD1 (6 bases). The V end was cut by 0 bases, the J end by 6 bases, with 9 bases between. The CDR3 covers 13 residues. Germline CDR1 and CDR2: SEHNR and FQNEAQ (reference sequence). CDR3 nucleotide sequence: TGTGCCAGCAGCTTAGCACAACAGGGCGAGCAGTACTTC. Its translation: CASSLAQQGEQYF.

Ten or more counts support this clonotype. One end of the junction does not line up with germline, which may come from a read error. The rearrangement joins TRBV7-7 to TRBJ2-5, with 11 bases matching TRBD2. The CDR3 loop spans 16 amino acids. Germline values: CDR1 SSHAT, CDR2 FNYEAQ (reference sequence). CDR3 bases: TGTGCTAGCAGCTTAGCTAGCGGGAGGTCCCAAGAGACCCAGTACTTC. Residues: CASSLASGRSQETQYF.

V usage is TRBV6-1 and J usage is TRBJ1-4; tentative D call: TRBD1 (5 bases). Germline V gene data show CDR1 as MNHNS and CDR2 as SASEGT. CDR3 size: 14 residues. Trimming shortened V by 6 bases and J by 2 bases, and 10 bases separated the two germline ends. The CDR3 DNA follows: TGTGCCAGCAGGGGGGAGAGTACTAATGAAAAACTGTTTTTT. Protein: CASRGESTNEKLFF.

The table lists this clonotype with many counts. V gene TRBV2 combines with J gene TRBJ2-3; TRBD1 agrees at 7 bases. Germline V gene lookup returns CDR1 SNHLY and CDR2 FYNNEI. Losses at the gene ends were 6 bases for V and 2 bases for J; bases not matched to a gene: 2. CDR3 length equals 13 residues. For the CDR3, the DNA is TGTGCCAGCAGGGGACAGCTCACAGATACGCAGTATTTT. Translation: CASRGQLTDTQYF.

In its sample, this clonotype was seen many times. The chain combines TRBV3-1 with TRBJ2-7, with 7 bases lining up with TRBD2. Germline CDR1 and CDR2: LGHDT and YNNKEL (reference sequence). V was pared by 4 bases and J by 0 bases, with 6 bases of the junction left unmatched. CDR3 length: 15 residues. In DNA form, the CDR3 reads TGTGCCAGCAGCCCGGGAGGACTCGCCTCCTACGAGCAGTACTTC. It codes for CASSPGGLASYEQYF.

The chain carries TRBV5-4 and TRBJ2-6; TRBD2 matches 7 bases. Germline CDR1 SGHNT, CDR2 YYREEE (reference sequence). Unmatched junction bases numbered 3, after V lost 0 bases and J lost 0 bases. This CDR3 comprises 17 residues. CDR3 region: CASSLGGGFSGANVLTF. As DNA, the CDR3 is TGTGCCAGCAGCTTGGGGGGGGGGTTCTCTGGGGCCAACGTCCTGACTTTC.

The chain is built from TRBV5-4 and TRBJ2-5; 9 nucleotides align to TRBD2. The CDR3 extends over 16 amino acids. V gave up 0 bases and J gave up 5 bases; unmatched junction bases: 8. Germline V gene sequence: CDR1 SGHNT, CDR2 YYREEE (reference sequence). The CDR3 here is CASSLESGRLAETQYF. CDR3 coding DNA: TGTGCCAGCAGCTTGGAAAGCGGGAGGTTAGCCGAGACCCAGTACTTC.

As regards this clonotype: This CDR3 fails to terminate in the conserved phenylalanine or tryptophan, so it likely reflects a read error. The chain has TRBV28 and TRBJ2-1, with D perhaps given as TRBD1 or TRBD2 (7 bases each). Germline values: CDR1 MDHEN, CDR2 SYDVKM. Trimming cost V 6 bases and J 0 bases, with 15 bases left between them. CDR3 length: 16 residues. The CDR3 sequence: CASREGGGSSYNEQFL. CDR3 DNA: TGTGCCAGCAGGGAAGGGGGCGGGAGCTCCTACAATGAGCAGTTCCTC.

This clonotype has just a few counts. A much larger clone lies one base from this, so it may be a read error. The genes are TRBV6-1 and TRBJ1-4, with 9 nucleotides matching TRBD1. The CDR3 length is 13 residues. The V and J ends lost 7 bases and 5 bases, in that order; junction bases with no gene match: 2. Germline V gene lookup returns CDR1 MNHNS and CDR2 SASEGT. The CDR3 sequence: CASKGTGNEKLFF. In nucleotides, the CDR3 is TGTGCCAGCAAAGGGACAGGGAATGAAAAACTGTTTTTT.

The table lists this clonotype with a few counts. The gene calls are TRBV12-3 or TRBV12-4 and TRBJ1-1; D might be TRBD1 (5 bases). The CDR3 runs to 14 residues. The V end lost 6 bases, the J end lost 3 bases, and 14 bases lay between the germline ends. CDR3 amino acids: CASRGVGLDTEAFF. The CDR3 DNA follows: TGTGCCAGCAGGGGGGTCGGTTTGGACACTGAAGCTTTCTTT.

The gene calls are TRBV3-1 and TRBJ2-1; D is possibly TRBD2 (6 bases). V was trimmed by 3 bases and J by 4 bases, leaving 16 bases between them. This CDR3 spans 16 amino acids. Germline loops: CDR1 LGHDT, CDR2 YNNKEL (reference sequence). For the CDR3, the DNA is TGTGCCAGCAGCCATTTCGGCGGGATCGGGTACAATGAGCAGTTCTTC. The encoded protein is CASSHFGGIGYNEQFF.

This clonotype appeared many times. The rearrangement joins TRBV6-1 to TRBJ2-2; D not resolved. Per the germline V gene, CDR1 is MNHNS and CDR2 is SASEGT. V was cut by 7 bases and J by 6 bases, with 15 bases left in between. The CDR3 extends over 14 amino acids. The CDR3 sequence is CASTEGFGSGELFF. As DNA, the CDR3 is TGTGCCAGCACCGAAGGGTTTGGGTCCGGGGAGCTGTTTTTT.

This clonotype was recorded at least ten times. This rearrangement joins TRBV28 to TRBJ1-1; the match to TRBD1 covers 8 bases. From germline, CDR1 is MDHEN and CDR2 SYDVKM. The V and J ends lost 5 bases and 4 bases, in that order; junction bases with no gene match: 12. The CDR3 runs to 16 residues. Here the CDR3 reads CASSLQTGGTGTEAFF. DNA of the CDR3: TGTGCCAGCAGTCTCCAAACAGGGGGAACGGGCACTGAAGCTTTCTTT.

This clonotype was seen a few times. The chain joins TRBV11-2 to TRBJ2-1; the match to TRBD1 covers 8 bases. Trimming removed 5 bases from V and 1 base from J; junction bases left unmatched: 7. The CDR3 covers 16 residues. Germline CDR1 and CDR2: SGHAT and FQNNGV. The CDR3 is CASSPGTGRSYNEQFF. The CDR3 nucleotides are TGTGCCAGCAGCCCGGGGACAGGAAGGTCCTACAATGAGCAGTTCTTC.

The CDR3 DNA reads TGCGCCAGCAGCTATAACAGGGATACGGCCCAGCATTTT. Amino acid sequence: CASSYNRDTAQHF. The chain uses TRBV5-1 and TRBJ1-5; TRBD1 is a possible D gene (6 bases). V was shortened by 3 bases and J by 11 bases, with 15 bases between the two germline ends. Germline CDR1 SGHRS, CDR2 YFSETQ. The CDR3 runs 13 residues.

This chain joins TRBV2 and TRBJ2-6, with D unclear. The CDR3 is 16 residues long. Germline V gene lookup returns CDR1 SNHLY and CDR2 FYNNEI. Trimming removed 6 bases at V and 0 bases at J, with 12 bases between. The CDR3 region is CASSSRWASGANVLTF. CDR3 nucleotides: TGTGCCAGCAGCTCCCGCTGGGCCTCTGGGGCCAACGTCCTGACTTTC.

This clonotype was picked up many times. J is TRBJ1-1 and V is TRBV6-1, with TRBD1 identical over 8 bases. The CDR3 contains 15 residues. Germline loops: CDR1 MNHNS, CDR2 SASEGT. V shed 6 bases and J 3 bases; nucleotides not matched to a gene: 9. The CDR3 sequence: CASSNPGRGHTEAFF. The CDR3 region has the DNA TGTGCCAGCAGCAATCCCGGCAGGGGGCACACTGAAGCTTTCTTT.

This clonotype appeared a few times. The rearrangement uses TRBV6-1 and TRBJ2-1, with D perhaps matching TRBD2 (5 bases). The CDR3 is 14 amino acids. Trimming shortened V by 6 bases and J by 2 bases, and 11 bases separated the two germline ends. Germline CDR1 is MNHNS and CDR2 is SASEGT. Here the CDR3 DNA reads TGTGCCAGCAGCCGCGGACTCACCTACAATGAGCAGTTCTTC. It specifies CASSRGLTYNEQFF.

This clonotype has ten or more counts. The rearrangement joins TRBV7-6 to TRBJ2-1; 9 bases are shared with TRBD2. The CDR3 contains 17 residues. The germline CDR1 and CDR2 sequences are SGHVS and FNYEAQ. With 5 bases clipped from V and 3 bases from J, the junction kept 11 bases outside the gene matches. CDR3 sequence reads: CASSRVPGTSSYNEQFF. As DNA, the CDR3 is TGTGCCAGCAGCCGAGTTCCCGGGACTAGCAGCTACAATGAGCAGTTCTTC.

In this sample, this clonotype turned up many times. CDR3 DNA: TGTGCCAGCAGCCAAGATCCCGGACAGATACACACCTTC. Translated: CASSQDPGQIHTF. This chain joins TRBV3-1 and TRBJ1-2; TRBD1 might be the D (6 bases). Trimming left V 0 bases short and J 12 bases short, with 14 bases between. CDR3 size: 13 residues. Germline V lookup: CDR1 LGHDT, CDR2 YNNKEL (reference sequence).